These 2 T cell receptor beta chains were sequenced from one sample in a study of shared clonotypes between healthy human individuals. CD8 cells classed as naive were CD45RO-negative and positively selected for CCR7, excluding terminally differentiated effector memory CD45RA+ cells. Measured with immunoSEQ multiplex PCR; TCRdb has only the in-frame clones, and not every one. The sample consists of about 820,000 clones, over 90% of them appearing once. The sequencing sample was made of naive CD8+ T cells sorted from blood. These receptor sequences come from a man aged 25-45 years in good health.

CDR3 sequence (DNA): TGCGCCAGCAGCCAAGATGAGATCAAGGAGGAAGAAGCTTTCTTT. This gives the protein CASSQDEIKEEEAFF. The chain uses TRBV4-3 and TRBJ1-1; D call uncertain. Germline assignment: CDR1 LGHNA and CDR2 YSLEER. The ends were cut back, 0 bases at V and 8 bases at J, with 16 bases in the middle. There are 15 residues in the CDR3.

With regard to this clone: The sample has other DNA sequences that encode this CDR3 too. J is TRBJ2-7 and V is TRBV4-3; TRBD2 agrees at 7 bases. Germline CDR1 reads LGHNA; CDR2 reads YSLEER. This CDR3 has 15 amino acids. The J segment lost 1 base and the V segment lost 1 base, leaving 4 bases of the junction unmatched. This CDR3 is CASSQGSSGSYEQYF. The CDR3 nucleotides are TGCGCCAGCAGCCAAGGATCTAGCGGATCCTACGAGCAGTACTTC.